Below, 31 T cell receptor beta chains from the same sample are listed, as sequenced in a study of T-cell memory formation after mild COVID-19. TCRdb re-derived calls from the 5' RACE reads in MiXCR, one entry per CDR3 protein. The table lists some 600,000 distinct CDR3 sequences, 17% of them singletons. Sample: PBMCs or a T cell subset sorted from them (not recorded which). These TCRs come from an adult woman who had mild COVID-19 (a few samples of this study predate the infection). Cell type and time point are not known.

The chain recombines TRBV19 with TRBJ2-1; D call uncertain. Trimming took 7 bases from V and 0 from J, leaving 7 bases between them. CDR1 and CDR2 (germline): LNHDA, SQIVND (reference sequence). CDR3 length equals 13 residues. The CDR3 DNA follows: TGTGCCAGTATTGGGGACTCCTACAATGAGCAGTTCTTC. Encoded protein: CASIGDSYNEQFF. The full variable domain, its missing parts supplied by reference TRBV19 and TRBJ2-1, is DGGITQSPKYLFRKEGQNVTLSCEQNLNHDAMYWYRQDPGQGLRLIYYSQIVNDFQKGDIAEGYSVSREKKESFPLTVTSAQKNPTAFYLCASIGDSYNEQFFGPGTRLTVL.

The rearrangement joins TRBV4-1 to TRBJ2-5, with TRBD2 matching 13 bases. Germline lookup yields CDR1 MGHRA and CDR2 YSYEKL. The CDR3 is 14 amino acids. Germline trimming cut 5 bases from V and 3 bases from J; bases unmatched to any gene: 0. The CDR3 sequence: CASSGTSGKETQYF. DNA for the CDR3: TGCGCCAGCAGCGGGACTAGCGGGAAAGAGACCCAGTACTTC.

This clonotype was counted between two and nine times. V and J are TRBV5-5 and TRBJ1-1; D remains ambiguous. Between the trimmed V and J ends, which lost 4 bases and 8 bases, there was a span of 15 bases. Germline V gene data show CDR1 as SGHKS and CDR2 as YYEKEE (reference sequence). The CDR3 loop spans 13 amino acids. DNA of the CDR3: TGTGCCAGCAGCCCGACATCGGGATCAGAAGCTTTCTTT. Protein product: CASSPTSGSEAFF.

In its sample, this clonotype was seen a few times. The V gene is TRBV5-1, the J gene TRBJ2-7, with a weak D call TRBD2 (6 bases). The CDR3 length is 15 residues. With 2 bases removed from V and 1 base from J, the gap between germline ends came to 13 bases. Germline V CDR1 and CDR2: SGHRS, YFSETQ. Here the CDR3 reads CASSFRGGKSYEQYF. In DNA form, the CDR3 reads TGCGCCAGCAGCTTTCGGGGCGGGAAGTCCTACGAGCAGTACTTC.

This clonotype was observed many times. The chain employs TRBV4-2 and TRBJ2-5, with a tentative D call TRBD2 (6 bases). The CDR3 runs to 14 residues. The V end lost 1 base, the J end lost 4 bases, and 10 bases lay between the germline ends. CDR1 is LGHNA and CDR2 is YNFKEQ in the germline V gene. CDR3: CASSQGASAETQYF. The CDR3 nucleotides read TGTGCCAGCAGCCAAGGTGCTAGCGCAGAGACCCAGTACTTC.

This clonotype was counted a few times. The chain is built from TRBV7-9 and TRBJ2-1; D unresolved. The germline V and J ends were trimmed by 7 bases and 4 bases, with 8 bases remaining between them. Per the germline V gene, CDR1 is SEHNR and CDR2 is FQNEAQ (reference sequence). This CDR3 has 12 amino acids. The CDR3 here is CASNRAYNEQFF. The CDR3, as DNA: TGTGCCAGCAACCGAGCGTACAATGAGCAGTTCTTC.

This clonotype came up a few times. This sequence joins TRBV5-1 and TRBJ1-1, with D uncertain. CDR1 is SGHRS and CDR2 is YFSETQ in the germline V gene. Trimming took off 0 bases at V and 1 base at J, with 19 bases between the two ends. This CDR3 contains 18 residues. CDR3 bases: TGCGCCAGCAGCTTGGACTTACGGAGTCCGAGATCGAACACTGAAGCTTTCTTT. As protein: CASSLDLRSPRSNTEAFF. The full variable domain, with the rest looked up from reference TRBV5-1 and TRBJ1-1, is KAGVTQTPRYLIKTRGQQVTLSCSPISGHRSVSWYQQTPGQGLQFLFEYFSETQRNKGNFPGRFSGRQFSNSRSEMNVSTLELGDSALYLCASSLDLRSPRSNTEAFFGQGTRLTVV.

CDR3 sequence: CASSTRGGTEAFF. The CDR3, as DNA: TGCGCCAGCAGCACCAGAGGGGGCACTGAAGCTTTCTTT. This chain joins TRBV5-1 and TRBJ1-1, with D possibly being TRBD1 (6 bases). This CDR3 has 13 amino acids. V was pared by 4 bases and J by 4 bases, with 11 bases between. Per the germline V gene, CDR1 is SGHRS and CDR2 is YFSETQ. Looking up the rest from reference TRBV5-1 and TRBJ1-1 gives the full variable domain: KAGVTQTPRYLIKTRGQQVTLSCSPISGHRSVSWYQQTPGQGLQFLFEYFSETQRNKGNFPGRFSGRQFSNSRSEMNVSTLELGDSALYLCASSTRGGTEAFFGQGTRLTVV.

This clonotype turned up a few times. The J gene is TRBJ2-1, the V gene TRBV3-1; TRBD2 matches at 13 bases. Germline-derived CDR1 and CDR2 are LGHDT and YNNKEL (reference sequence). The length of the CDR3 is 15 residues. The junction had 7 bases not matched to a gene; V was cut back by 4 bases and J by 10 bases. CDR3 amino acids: CASSPRLAGGREQFF. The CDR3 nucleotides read TGTGCCAGCAGCCCTCGACTAGCGGGGGGACGGGAGCAGTTCTTC.

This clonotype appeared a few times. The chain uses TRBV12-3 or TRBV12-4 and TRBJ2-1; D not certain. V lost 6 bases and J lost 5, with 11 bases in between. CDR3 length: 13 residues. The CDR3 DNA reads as TGTGCCAGCAGAAAGGCCGTCGACAATGAGCAGTTCTTC. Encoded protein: CASRKAVDNEQFF.

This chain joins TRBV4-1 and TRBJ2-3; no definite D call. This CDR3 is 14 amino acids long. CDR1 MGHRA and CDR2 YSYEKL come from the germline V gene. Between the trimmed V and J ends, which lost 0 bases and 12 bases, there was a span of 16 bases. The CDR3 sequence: CASSQDSLRSGQYF. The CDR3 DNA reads TGCGCCAGCAGCCAAGATAGCCTACGCTCAGGACAGTATTTT.

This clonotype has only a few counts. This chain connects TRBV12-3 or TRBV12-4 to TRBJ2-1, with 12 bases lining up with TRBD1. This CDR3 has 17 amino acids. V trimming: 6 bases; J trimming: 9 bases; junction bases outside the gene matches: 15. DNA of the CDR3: TGTGCCAGCAGCGAACCCCCGGGACAGGGGGCCCCGGGTGAGCAGTTCTTC. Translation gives CASSEPPGQGAPGEQFF.

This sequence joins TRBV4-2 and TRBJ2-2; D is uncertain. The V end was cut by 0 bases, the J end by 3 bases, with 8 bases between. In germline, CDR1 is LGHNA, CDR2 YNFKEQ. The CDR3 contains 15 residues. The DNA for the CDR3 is TGTGCCAGCAGCCAAGAGGGCCGGCACACCGGGGAGCTGTTTTTT. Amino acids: CASSQEGRHTGELFF.

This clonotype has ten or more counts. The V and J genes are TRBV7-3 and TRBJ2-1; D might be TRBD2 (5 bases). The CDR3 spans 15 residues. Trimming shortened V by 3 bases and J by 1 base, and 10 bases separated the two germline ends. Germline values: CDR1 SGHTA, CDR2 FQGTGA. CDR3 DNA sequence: TGTGCCAGCAGCTTCGAGGGTGGGTCCTACAATGAGCAGTTCTTC. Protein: CASSFEGGSYNEQFF. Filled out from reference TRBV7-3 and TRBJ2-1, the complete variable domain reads GAGVSQTPSNKVTEKGKYVELRCDPISGHTALYWYRQSLGQGPEFLIYFQGTGAADDSGLPNDRFFAVRPEGSVSTLKIQRTERGDSAVYLCASSFEGGSYNEQFFGPGTRLTVL.

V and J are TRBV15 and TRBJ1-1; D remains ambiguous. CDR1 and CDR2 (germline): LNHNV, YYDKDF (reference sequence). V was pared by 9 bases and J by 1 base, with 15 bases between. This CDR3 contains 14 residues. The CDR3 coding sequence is TGTGCCACAGAGGGCTACTTGGGGAACACTGAAGCTTTCTTT. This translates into CATEGYLGNTEAFF.

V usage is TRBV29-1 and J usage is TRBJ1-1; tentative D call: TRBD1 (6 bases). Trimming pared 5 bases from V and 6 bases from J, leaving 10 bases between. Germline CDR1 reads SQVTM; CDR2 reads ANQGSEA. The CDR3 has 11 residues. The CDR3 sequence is CSVNREAEAFF. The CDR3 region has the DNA TGCAGCGTTAACAGGGAGGCTGAAGCTTTCTTT.

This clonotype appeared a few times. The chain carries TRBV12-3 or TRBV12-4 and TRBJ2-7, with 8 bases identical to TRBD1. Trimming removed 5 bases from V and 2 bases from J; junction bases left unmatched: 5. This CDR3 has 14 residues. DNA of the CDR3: TGTGCCAGCAGTACCCAGGGGGCGACCTACGAGCAGTACTTC. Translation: CASSTQGATYEQYF.

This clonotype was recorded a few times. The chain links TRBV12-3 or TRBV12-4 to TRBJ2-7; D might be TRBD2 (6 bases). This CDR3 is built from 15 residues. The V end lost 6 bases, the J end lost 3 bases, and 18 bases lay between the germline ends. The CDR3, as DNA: TGTGCCAGCAGGGGCGGGACGCAGGCGATCTACGAGCAGTACTTC. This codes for CASRGGTQAIYEQYF.

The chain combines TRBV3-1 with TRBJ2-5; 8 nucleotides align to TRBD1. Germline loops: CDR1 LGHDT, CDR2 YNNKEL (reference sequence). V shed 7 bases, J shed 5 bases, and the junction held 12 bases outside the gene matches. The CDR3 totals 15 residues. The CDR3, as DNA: TGTGCCAGCAACCTTTTCAGGGGGCGCGAGGAGACCCAGTACTTC. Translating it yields CASNLFRGREETQYF.

The CDR3 region is CASSQEMGRRTNSPLHF. DNA of the CDR3: TGCGCCAGCAGCCAAGAGATGGGACGGAGGACTAATTCACCCCTCCACTTT. The chain is built from TRBV4-1 and TRBJ1-6; possible D gene TRBD1, 5 bases. Germline V gene data show CDR1 as MGHRA and CDR2 as YSYEKL. The CDR3 length is 17 residues. Trimming pared 0 bases from V and 6 bases from J, leaving 15 bases between.

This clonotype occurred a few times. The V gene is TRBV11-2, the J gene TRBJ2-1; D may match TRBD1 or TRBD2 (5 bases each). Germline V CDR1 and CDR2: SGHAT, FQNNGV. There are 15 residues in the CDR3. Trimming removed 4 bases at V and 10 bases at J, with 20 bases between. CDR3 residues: CASSSRGSVEGEQFF. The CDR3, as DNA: TGTGCCAGCAGCTCGAGGGGTTCGGTTGAAGGCGAGCAGTTCTTC.

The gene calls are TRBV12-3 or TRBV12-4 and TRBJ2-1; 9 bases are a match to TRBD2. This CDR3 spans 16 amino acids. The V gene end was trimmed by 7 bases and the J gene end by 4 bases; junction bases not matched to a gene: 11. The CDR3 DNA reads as TGTGCCAGCATAAAAGGGGCGGGAGGGACTTACAATGAGCAGTTCTTC. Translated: CASIKGAGGTYNEQFF.

This CDR3 reads CASSIVLGSPLHF. The CDR3 nucleotides are TGTGCCAGTAGTATAGTACTGGGTTCACCCCTCCACTTT. V usage is TRBV19 and J usage is TRBJ1-6; D is unclear. The ends were cut back, 1 base at V and 9 bases at J, with 7 bases in the middle. Germline CDR1 reads LNHDA; CDR2 reads SQIVND (reference sequence). This CDR3 is built from 13 residues. Combining the CDR3 with reference TRBV19 and TRBJ1-6 gives the whole variable domain DGGITQSPKYLFRKEGQNVTLSCEQNLNHDAMYWYRQDPGQGLRLIYYSQIVNDFQKGDIAEGYSVSREKKESFPLTVTSAQKNPTAFYLCASSIVLGSPLHFGNGTRLTVT.

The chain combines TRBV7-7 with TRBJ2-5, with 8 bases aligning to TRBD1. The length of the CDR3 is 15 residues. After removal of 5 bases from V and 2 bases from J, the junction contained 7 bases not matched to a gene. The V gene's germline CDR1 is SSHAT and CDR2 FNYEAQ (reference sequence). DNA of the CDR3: TGTGCCAGCAGCGCCGGGACAGGACCGCAAGAGACCCAGTACTTC. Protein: CASSAGTGPQETQYF.

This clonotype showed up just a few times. The CDR3 DNA follows: TGCAGCGTTCTCAAATTAGCGGGAATCTCCTACGAGCAGTACTTC. This gives the protein CSVLKLAGISYEQYF. V gene TRBV29-1 combines with J gene TRBJ2-7; the match to TRBD2 covers 8 bases. The V and J ends lost 5 bases and 0 bases, in that order; junction bases with no gene match: 9. Per the germline V gene, CDR1 is SQVTM and CDR2 is ANQGSEA. This CDR3 comprises 15 residues.

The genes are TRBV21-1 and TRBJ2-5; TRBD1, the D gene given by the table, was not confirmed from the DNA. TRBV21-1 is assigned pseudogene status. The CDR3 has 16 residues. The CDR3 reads CASSNRDRLYQETQYF. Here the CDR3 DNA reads TGTGCCAGCAGCAACCGGGACAGGCTGTACCAAGAGACCCAGTACTTC.

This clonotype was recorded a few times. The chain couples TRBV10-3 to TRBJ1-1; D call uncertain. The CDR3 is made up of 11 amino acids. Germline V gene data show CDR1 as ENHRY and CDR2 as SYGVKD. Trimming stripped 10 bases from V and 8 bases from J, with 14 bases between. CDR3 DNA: TGTGCCAGCAGCCCCGACGGGGAAGCTTTCTTT. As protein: CASSPDGEAFF.

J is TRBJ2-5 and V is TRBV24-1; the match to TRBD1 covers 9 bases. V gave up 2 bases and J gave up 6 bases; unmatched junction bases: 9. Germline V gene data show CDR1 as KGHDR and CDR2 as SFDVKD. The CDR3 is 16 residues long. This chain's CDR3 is CATSDSGQGKEQTQYF. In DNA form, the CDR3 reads TGTGCCACCAGTGATTCGGGACAGGGTAAGGAACAGACCCAGTACTTC.

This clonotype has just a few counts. The CDR3, as DNA: TGTGCCAGCAGCGTAGGCTCGAACAGTTACAATGAGCAGTTCTTC. Translating it yields CASSVGSNSYNEQFF. The V and J genes are TRBV9 and TRBJ2-1; D uncertain. V lost 0 bases and J lost 4, with 11 bases in between. The CDR3 covers 15 residues. CDR1 and CDR2 (germline): SGDLS, YYNGEE.

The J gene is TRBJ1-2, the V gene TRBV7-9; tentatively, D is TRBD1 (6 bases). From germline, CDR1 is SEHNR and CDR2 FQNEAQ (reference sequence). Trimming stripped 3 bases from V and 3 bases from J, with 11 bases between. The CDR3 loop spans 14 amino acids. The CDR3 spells CASSFPGAYYGYTF. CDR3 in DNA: TGTGCCAGCAGCTTCCCGGGGGCTTACTATGGCTACACCTTC.

CDR3 coding DNA: TGTGCCAGCAGCCTTGGGACAGGCCGACTCTATGGCTACACCTTC. Its protein is CASSLGTGRLYGYTF. The chain joins TRBV3-1 to TRBJ1-2; TRBD1 aligns across 8 bases. Germline V gives CDR1 LGHDT, CDR2 YNNKEL (reference sequence). Trimming cost V 4 bases and J 4 bases; bases outside gene matches: 8. The CDR3 covers 15 residues.